This T cell receptor beta chain was found in a study of shared clonotypes between healthy human individuals. Study-level findings and limits: Clonotypes shared by all four donors outscored non-shared clonotypes in generation probability. An effect of sequencing depth on clonotype sharing among donors was expected.

Details on this clone: Its target is not known.

Both subsets, CD45RA+ naive and CD45RA-negative memory, were split from the CD4+ cells. Assay used: immunoSEQ multiplex PCR; TCRdb lists only in-frame clones, some missing. The sample consists of around 600,000 clones, approximately 97% of them appearing once. CDR1 MDHEN and CDR2 SYDVKM come from the germline V gene. The CDR3 consists of 16 residues. Trimming removed 6 bases from V and 3 bases from J; junction bases left unmatched: 12. This TCR derives from a woman in her thirties in good health. The V call is TRBV28, the J call TRBJ2-7, with 9 bases identical to TRBD2. The sequenced sample was naive CD4+ T cells sorted from blood. Subset noted: CD45RA+ positively selected. DNA for the CDR3: TGTGCCAGCAGGGGGACTAGCACACTCCCTGGCTACGAGCAGTACTTC. It encodes CASRGTSTLPGYEQYF.